This section outlines one TCR beta chain sequence together with its context. This clonotype is judged medium-sized (0.01 to 0.1%). Its specific antigen is unknown. Within one base of it there is no much larger clone, and no base qualities were kept. According to the germline V gene (reference sequence), CDR1 reads LNHDA and CDR2 reads SQIVND. Trimming removed 9 bases from V and 0 bases from J; the gene matches leave 17 bases unexplained. The CDR3 runs 18 amino acids, cysteine and phenylalanine included. Just the 54-base CDR3 DNA is kept, in frame starting at base 1. The time point tag for this specimen amounts to: sample taken at primary tumor resection. For TCR sequencing, whole RNA was extracted from tumor and nontumor lung tissue, or from cryopreserved PBMC samples, and no cell sorting was done. Samples were obtained from 70 to 85 patients with early-stage, untreated non-small cell lung cancer from the lung TRACERx cohort. A patient was chosen for TCR sequencing only when enough RNA was available from at least two tumor regions. Before selection, tumor and adjacent nontumor lung specimens were reviewed by a lung pathologist.

This sample was included in a study of spatial heterogeneity in lung cancer (dated by TCRdb to about 2019). Background on the whole study: More beta-chain than alpha-chain transcripts were consistently detected, likely reflecting higher beta-chain transcript abundance. In the raw uncorrected reads, each unique combination of TCR and UMI appeared more than ten times on average. The study quantitatively compared TCR alpha and beta repertoires across multiple tumor regions, matched nontumor lung and blood in non-small cell lung cancer. Both alpha and beta chains were TCR-sequenced in 200 to 250 tumor regions, around 64 matched nontumor lung samples and around 50 PBMC samples obtained at surgery. The study linked features of the TCR repertoire to counts of nonsynonymous mutations, which were determined by whole-exome sequencing of tumor tissue.

Broad study findings and their caveats: Confirming at a functional level the hypothesis that regional TCRs recognize regional mutations was considered to require additional single-cell paired TCR alpha and beta sequencing.

The method behind the library was 5' RACE. TCRdb names NextSeq 500 as the instrument used. In the TCR library protocol, a unique molecular identifier was attached to each TCR cDNA molecule so that PCR and sequencing errors could be corrected. The original pipeline was this. TCR identification, UMI-based error correction and CDR3 extraction were performed with Decombinator tools. TCRs above a frequency of 2 per 1,000, corresponding to the top 1% of the tumor frequency distribution, were defined as expanded. Renyi diversity was computed with the R vegan package after each repertoire had been subsampled 100 times to 5,000 TCRs. CDR3 similarity networks were built from amino acid triplet string-kernel similarity, connecting CDR3s with pairwise similarity above 0.82. In TCRdb, the public reads were trimmed at Q25 with fastp and aligned with MiXCR, with productive beta chains retained. Rows merge per CDR3 protein into single entries with the most common DNA and genes. Here the V and J calls rest on TCRdb's processing, not on the authors' analysis. The sample contains 2,000 or so distinct CDR3 sequences, 12% of them found a single time. Approximately 23% of the sample comes from the top ten.

The TCR was taken from a male donor with early-stage non-small cell lung cancer. The chain joins TRBV19 to TRBJ1-5; 7 junctional bases match TRBD1. Sequencing used normal lung tissue next to the tumor, obtained at surgery. The nucleotides read TGTGCCAGCCGGGGGGGAGGGACAGAATTTTATAGCAATCAGCCCCAGCATTTT. Translated, this is CASRGGGTEFYSNQPQHF.